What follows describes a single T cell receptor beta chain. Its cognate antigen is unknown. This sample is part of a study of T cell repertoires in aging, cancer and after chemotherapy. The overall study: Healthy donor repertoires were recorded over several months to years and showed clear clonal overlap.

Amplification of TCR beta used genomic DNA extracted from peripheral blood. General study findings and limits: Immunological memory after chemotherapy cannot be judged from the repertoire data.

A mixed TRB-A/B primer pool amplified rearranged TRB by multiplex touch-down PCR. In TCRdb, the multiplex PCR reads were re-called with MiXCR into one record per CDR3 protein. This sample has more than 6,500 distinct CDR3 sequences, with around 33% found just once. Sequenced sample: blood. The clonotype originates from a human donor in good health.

The CDR3 region has the DNA TGTGCCACCAGCAGAGATCTAACAGCTGAGGGCTACACCTTC. This sequence encodes CATSRDLTAEGYTF. The chain couples TRBV15 to TRBJ1-2; D remains unclear. Germline CDR1 reads LNHNV; CDR2 reads YYDKDF (reference sequence). The CDR3 totals 14 residues. Trimming shortened V by 0 bases and J by 8 bases, and 13 bases separated the two germline ends.